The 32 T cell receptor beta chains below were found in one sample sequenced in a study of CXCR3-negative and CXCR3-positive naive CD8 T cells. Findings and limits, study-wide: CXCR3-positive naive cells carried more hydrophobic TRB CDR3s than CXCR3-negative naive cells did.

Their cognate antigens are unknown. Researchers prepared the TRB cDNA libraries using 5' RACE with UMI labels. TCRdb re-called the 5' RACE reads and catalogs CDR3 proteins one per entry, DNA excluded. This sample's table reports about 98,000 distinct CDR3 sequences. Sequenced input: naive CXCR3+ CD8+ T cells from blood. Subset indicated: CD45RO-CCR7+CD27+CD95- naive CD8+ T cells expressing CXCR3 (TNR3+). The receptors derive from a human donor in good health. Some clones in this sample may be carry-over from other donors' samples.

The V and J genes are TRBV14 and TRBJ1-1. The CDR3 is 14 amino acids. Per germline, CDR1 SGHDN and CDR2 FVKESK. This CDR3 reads CASSREALNTEAFF.

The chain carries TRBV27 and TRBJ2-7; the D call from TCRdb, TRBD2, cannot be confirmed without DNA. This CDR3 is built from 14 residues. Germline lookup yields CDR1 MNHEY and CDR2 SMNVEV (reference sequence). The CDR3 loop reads CASSWSGGGYEQYF.

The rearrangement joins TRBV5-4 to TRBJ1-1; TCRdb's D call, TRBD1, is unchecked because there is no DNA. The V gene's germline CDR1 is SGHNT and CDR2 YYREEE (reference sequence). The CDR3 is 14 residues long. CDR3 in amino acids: CASSRGLDWDEAFF.

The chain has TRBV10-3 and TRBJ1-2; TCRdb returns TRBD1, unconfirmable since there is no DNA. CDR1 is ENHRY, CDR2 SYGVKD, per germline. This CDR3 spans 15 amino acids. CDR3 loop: CAISEEGGTNYGYTF.

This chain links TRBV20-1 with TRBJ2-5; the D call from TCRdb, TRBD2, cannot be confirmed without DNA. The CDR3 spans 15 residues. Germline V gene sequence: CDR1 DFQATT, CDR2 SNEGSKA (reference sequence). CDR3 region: CSARAGLAESETQYF.

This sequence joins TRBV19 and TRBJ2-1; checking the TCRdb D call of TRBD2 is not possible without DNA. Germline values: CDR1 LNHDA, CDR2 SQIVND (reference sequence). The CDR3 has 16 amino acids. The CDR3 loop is CASSSLTSGDYNEQFF.

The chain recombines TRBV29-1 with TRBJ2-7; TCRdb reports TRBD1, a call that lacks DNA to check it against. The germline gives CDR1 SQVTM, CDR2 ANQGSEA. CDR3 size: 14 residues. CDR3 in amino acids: CSAEGLRDSYGQYF.

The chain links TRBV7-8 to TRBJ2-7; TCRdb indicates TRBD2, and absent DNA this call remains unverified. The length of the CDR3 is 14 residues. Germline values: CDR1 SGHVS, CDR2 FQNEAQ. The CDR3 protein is CASSPSSGGYEQYF.

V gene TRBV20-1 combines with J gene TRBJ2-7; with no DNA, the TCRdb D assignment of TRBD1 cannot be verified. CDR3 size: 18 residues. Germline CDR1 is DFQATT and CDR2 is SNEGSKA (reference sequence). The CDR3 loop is CSAKSPSDRERIFGEQYF.

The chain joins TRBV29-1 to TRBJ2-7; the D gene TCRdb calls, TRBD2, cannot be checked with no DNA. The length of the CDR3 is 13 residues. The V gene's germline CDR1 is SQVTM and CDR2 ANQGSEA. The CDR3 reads CSGSGGHSYEQYF.

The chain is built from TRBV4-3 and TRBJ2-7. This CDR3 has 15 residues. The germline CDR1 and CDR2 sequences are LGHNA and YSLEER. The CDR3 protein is CASSQDWDHSYEQYF.

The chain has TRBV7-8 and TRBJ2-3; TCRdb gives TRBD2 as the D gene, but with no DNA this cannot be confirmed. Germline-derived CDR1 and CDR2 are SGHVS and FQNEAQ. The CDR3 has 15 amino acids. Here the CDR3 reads CASSSHAGTKDTQYF.

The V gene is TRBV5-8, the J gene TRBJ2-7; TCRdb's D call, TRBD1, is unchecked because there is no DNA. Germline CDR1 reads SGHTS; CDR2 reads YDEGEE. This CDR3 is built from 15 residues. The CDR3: CASSFSGLSSYEQYF. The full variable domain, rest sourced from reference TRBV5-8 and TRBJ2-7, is EAGVTQSPTHLIKTRGQQATLRCSPISGHTSVYWYQQALGLGLQFLLWYDEGEERNRGNFPPRFSGRQFPNYSSELNVNALELEDSALYLCASSFSGLSSYEQYFGPGTRLTVT.

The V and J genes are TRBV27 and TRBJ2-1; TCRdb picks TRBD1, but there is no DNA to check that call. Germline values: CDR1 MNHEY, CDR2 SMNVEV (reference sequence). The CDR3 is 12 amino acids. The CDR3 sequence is CASSFGGGEQFF.

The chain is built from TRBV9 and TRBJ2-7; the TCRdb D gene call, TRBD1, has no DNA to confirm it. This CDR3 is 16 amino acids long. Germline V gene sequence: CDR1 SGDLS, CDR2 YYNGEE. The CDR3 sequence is CASSVEGDSGSYEQYF.

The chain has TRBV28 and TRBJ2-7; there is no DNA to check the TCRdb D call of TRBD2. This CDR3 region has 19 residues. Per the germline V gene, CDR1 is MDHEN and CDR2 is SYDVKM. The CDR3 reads CASSFSGTSGRSTSYEQYF.

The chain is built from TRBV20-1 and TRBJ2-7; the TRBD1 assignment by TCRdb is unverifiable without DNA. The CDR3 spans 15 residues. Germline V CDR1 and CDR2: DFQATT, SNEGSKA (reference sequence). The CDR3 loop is CSASIDSHNSYEQYF.

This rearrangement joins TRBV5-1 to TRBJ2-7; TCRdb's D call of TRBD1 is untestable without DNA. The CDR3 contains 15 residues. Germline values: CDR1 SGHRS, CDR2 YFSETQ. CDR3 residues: CASSPPWDPGYEQYF.

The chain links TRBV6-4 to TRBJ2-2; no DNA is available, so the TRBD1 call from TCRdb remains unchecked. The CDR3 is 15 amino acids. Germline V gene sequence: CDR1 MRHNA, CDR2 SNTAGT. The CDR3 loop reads CASSFRESGTGELFF.

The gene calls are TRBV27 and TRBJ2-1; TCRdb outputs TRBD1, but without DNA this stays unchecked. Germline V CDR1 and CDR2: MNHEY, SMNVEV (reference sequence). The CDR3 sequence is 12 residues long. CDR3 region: CASSFGGNEQFF.

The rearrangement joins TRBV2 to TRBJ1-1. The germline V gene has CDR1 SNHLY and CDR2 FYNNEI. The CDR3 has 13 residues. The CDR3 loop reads CASSVLVNTEAFF.

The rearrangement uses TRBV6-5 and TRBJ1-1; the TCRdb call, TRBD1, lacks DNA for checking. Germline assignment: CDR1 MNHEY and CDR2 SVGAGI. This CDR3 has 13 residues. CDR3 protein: CASSYGGGTEAFF.

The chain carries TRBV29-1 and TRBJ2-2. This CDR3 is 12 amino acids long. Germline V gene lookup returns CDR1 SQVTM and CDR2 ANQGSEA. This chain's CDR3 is CSVVGQNGELFF.

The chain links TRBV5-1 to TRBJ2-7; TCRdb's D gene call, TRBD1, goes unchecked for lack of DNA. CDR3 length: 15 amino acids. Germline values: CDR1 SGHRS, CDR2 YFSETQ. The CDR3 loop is CASSPGTAITYEQYF.

The CDR3 loop is CASSLGTARSGANVLTF. The rearrangement links TRBV11-2 to TRBJ2-6; TCRdb's D gene call, TRBD2, goes unchecked for lack of DNA. Germline V gene lookup returns CDR1 SGHAT and CDR2 FQNNGV. CDR3 length equals 17 residues.

CDR3 protein: CASSQDRGGTTVNTEAFF. This sequence joins TRBV4-1 and TRBJ1-1; with no DNA, the TCRdb D assignment of TRBD1 cannot be verified. There are 18 residues in the CDR3. Germline V lookup: CDR1 MGHRA, CDR2 YSYEKL.

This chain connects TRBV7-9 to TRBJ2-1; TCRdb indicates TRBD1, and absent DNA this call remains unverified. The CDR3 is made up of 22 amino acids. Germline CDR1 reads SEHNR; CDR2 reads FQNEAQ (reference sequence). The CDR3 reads CASSSIMAGGWGGSLKYNEQFF. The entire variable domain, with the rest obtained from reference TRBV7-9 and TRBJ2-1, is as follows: DTGVSQNPRHKITKRGQNVTFRCDPISEHNRLYWYRQTLGQGPEFLTYFQNEAQLEKSRLLSDRFSAERPKGSFSTLEIQRTEQGDSAMYLCASSSIMAGGWGGSLKYNEQFFGPGTRLTVL.

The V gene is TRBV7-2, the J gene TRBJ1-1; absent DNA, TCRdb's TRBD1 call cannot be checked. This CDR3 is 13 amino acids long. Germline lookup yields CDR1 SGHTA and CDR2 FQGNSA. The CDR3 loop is CASSSGPNTEAFF.

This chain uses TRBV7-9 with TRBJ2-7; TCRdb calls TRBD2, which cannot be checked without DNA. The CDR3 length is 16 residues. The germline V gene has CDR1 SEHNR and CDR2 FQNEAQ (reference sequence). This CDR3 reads CASAGGSGSFSYEQYF.

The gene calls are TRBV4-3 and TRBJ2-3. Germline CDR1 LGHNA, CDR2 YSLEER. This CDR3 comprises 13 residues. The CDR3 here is CASNNGGTDTQYF.

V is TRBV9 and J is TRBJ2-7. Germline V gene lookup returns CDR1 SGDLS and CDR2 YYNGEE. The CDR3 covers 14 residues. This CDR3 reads CASSVAQLPYEQYF.

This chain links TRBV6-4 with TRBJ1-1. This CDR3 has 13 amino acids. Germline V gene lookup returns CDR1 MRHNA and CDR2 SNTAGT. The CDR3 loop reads CASSDRMNTEAFF.